These 27 T cell receptor beta chains were sequenced from one sample in a study of shared clonotypes between healthy human individuals. Data came from immunoSEQ multiplex PCR; TCRdb stores just in-frame clones and leaves some out. The sample contains about 1 million clones, roughly 70% of which appear only once. Sequenced input: memory CD4+ T cells sorted from blood. Described subset: CD45RA-negative fraction. Receptor source: a man between 18 and 35 years old in good health.

V usage is TRBV7-9 and J usage is TRBJ1-4; tentative D call: TRBD1 (5 bases). CDR3 size: 16 residues. Per the germline V gene, CDR1 is SEHNR and CDR2 is FQNEAQ (reference sequence). The V gene lost 5 bases and the J gene lost 3 bases, with 16 bases spanning the gap. CDR3 loop: CASSPPKLTANEKLFF. CDR3 nucleotide sequence: TGTGCCAGCAGCCCTCCAAAATTGACAGCTAATGAAAAACTGTTTTTT.

The rearrangement uses TRBV5-1 and TRBJ2-4, with D possibly TRBD2 on 6 matching bases. This CDR3 is built from 16 residues. V lost 7 bases, J lost 0 bases, and 17 bases lay in between. The germline CDR1 and CDR2 sequences are SGHRS and YFSETQ. Here the CDR3 DNA reads TGCGCCAGCTCCTGGGGGGAGATCTTAGCCAAAAACATTCAGTACTTC. It yields the protein CASSWGEILAKNIQYF.

In its sample, this clone was seen once. This chain uses TRBV5-6 with TRBJ2-6; D gene uncertain. V was pared by 0 bases and J by 4 bases, with 8 bases between. The germline V gene has CDR1 SGHDT and CDR2 YYEEEE. The CDR3 spans 15 residues. CDR3 nucleotide sequence: TGTGCCAGCAGCTTGGGTCCGCCCGGGGCCAACGTCCTGACTTTC. It is translated as CASSLGPPGANVLTF.

There are many counts of this clone. The CDR3 bases are TGCAGCGTGTCCTATGAGTTTAGCAATCAGCCCCAGCATTTT. Its translation: CSVSYEFSNQPQHF. V gene TRBV29-1 combines with J gene TRBJ1-5; D is uncertain. Per germline, CDR1 SQVTM and CDR2 ANQGSEA. This CDR3 comprises 14 residues. Trimming shortened V by 6 bases and J by 0 bases, and 12 bases separated the two germline ends.

V and J are TRBV5-4 and TRBJ2-7; a weak D match, TRBD2 (7 bases). The CDR3 covers 16 residues. The V gene's germline CDR1 is SGHNT and CDR2 YYREEE (reference sequence). Trimming took off 0 bases at V and 4 bases at J, with 17 bases between the two ends. The chain's CDR3 is CASSLESAGAAYEQYF. The CDR3 DNA reads as TGTGCCAGCAGCTTGGAGTCGGCGGGGGCGGCTTACGAGCAGTACTTC.

In its sample, this clone was seen once. The rearrangement joins TRBV18 to TRBJ2-3; a weak D match, TRBD2 (5 bases). Trimming left V 6 bases short and J 4 bases short, with 17 bases between. Germline lookup yields CDR1 KGHSH and CDR2 LQKENI. The CDR3 runs to 15 residues. CDR3 sequence: CASSGGGYGADTQYF. The CDR3 bases are TGTGCCAGCTCCGGAGGAGGCTACGGTGCAGATACGCAGTATTTT.

This rearrangement joins TRBV7-2 to TRBJ2-5; possibly TRBD1 or TRBD2 for D (6 bases each). The CDR3 sequence is 13 residues long. V dropped 4 bases and J dropped 5 bases, with 11 bases sitting between them. CDR1 is SGHTA, CDR2 FQGNSA, per germline. The DNA of the CDR3 is TGTGCCAGCAGCTCACTAGGGGGGGAGACCCAGTACTTC. It translates to CASSSLGGETQYF.

The chain combines TRBV7-8 with TRBJ1-1; D perhaps matches TRBD1 (6 bases). The CDR3 extends over 15 amino acids. V was cut by 1 base and J by 0 bases, with 9 bases left in between. CDR1 and CDR2 (germline): SGHVS, FQNEAQ. The CDR3 DNA is TGTGCCAGCAGCTTAGTCAGGACAGTGAACACTGAAGCTTTCTTT. Its translation: CASSLVRTVNTEAFF.

The chain carries TRBV30 and TRBJ1-2, with D possibly TRBD1 on 5 matching bases. The germline V gene has CDR1 GTSNPN and CDR2 SVGIG (reference sequence). The CDR3 has 12 amino acids. V dropped 1 base and J dropped 4 bases, with 7 bases sitting between them. The CDR3 reads CAWSAQGYGYTF. The DNA for the CDR3 is TGTGCCTGGAGTGCCCAGGGCTATGGCTACACCTTC.

This clone was seen just once. The J gene is TRBJ2-3, the V gene TRBV5-1; D gene unclear. Germline V gene sequence: CDR1 SGHRS, CDR2 YFSETQ. The V and J ends lost 0 bases and 4 bases respectively, with 9 bases between them. This CDR3 contains 14 residues. The CDR3 is CASSLAASSDTQYF. The CDR3 DNA sequence: TGCGCCAGCAGCTTGGCAGCTTCCTCAGATACGCAGTATTTT.

The rearrangement joins TRBV4-2 to TRBJ1-5; the D is unclear. The CDR3 totals 15 residues. Germline CDR1 and CDR2: LGHNA and YNFKEQ. The V end was cut by 1 base, the J end by 3 bases, with 10 bases between. The CDR3 DNA is TGTGCCAGCAGCCAAGCTGGATTCGACAATCAGCCCCAGCATTTT. Translation gives CASSQAGFDNQPQHF.

This clone has just a few counts. The rearrangement links TRBV2 to TRBJ1-2, with 9 bases matching TRBD1. The CDR3 contains 15 residues. Looked up from germline, CDR1 is SNHLY and CDR2 is FYNNEI. The J segment lost 5 bases and the V segment lost 4 bases, leaving 8 bases of the junction unmatched. CDR3 sequence reads: CASSVGQGSGYGYTF. As DNA, the CDR3 is TGTGCCAGCAGTGTGGGACAGGGATCGGGATATGGCTACACCTTC.

This clone was seen just once. The chain combines TRBV11-2 with TRBJ2-7; 9 bases map to TRBD2. The germline gives CDR1 SGHAT, CDR2 FQNNGV. The CDR3 is 16 amino acids. V shed 5 bases and J 2 bases; nucleotides not matched to a gene: 10. CDR3 protein: CASSTPTSGLPYEQYF. CDR3 DNA sequence: TGTGCCAGCAGCACTCCGACTAGCGGCCTTCCCTACGAGCAGTACTTC.

The rearrangement joins TRBV2 to TRBJ1-5, with D maybe TRBD1 (5 bases). V lost 8 bases to trimming and J lost 1 base, with 12 bases between them. The CDR3 is made up of 14 amino acids. Germline V gene sequence: CDR1 SNHLY, CDR2 FYNNEI. The CDR3 bases are TGTGCCAGCGCCGGGACTCAGAGCAATCAGCCCCAGCATTTT. Encoded protein: CASAGTQSNQPQHF.

The chain has TRBV19 and TRBJ1-2; D gene unclear. CDR3 length equals 16 residues. V was trimmed by 3 bases and J by 5 bases, leaving 19 bases between them. Germline V gene sequence: CDR1 LNHDA, CDR2 SQIVND (reference sequence). In DNA, the CDR3 is TGTGCCAGTAGTATCCCGGGCCTCGCGGCGGAATATGGCTACACCTTC. It specifies CASSIPGLAAEYGYTF.

The chain joins TRBV6-5 to TRBJ2-3; D gene ambiguous. The CDR3 runs to 15 residues. Germline V gene lookup returns CDR1 MNHEY and CDR2 SVGAGI. Trimming stripped 2 bases from V and 0 bases from J, with 9 bases between. Here the CDR3 DNA reads TGTGCCAGCAGTTACGACACTTCTAGCACAGATACGCAGTATTTT. Translating gives CASSYDTSSTDTQYF.

The V and J genes are TRBV5-1 and TRBJ2-7; 11 bases align to TRBD2. Unmatched junction bases numbered 3, after V lost 1 base and J lost 6 bases. Germline CDR1 reads SGHRS; CDR2 reads YFSETQ. CDR3 length: 14 amino acids. This CDR3 is CASSLTSGSLEQYF. The CDR3 DNA reads as TGCGCCAGCAGCTTGACTAGCGGGAGTCTCGAGCAGTACTTC.

The chain uses TRBV4-3 and TRBJ2-7; D is ambiguous. Germline CDR1 and CDR2: LGHNA and YSLEER. There are 15 residues in the CDR3. Trimming left V 3 bases short and J 3 bases short, with 15 bases between. The chain's CDR3 is CASSHRPGLGYEQYF. The CDR3 DNA reads TGCGCCAGCAGCCACCGGCCGGGCCTAGGCTACGAGCAGTACTTC.

This rearrangement joins TRBV29-1 to TRBJ2-5; TRBD1 is a possible D gene (6 bases). The CDR3 totals 13 residues. V gave up 2 bases and J gave up 6 bases, with 13 bases separating them. Germline CDR1 is SQVTM and CDR2 is ANQGSEA. This CDR3 is CSVENRGSKTQYF. In DNA form, the CDR3 reads TGCAGCGTTGAAAATAGGGGGAGTAAGACCCAGTACTTC.

The chain links TRBV6-6 to TRBJ1-5; 8 bases are a match to TRBD1. The germline V gene encodes CDR1 MNHNY and CDR2 SVGAGI (reference sequence). CDR3 size: 16 residues. The J segment lost 0 bases and the V segment lost 6 bases, leaving 7 bases of the junction unmatched. The CDR3 nucleotides read TGTGCCAGCAGCCTTAAGACAGGGGTTAGCAATCAGCCCCAGCATTTT. It translates to CASSLKTGVSNQPQHF.

As concerns this clone: The junction differs from germline at one of its ends, possibly a read error. The chain has TRBV11-3 and TRBJ2-7; D not certain. Germline V gene lookup returns CDR1 SGHNT and CDR2 YENEEA. The CDR3 length is 14 residues. The CDR3 bases are TGTGCCAGCAGCCTGACTCGGGCCTCCTCCGAGCAGTACTTC. This codes for CASSLTRASSEQYF.

The chain employs TRBV11-3 and TRBJ1-1; TRBD1 aligns across 8 bases. V lost 4 bases and J lost 6; bases outside the gene matches: 13. The CDR3 runs 16 residues. Germline V gives CDR1 SGHNT, CDR2 YENEEA. In DNA, the CDR3 is TGTGCCAGCAGCTCCTCCCCTCAGGGGGCTCTGTCTGAAGCTTTCTTT. This gives the protein CASSSSPQGALSEAFF.

This clone came up once. Other DNA sequences in this specimen translate into the identical CDR3. The V and J genes are TRBV15 and TRBJ1-1; D not resolved. Trimming removed 3 bases at V and 2 bases at J, with 7 bases between. The CDR3 length is 13 residues. Germline assignment: CDR1 LNHNV and CDR2 YYDKDF (reference sequence). CDR3 nucleotide sequence: TGTGCCACCAGCAGGGCTCTTAACACTGAAGCTTTCTTT. Translation: CATSRALNTEAFF.

This clone was counted between two and nine times. The rearrangement joins TRBV7-2 to TRBJ1-5; a possible D gene is TRBD1 (6 bases). V gave up 5 bases and J gave up 3 bases, with 17 bases separating them. Germline V CDR1 and CDR2: SGHTA, FQGNSA. CDR3 length: 16 residues. CDR3 protein: CASSPLLQGSNQPQHF. As DNA, the CDR3 is TGTGCCAGCAGCCCCCTACTACAGGGATCCAATCAGCCCCAGCATTTT.

J is TRBJ1-3 and V is TRBV4-1; D is unclear. CDR3 length equals 15 residues. The V and J ends lost 0 bases and 3 bases respectively, with 9 bases between them. The germline V gene has CDR1 MGHRA and CDR2 YSYEKL. The CDR3 reads CASSQDAVGGNTIYF. CDR3 DNA sequence: TGCGCCAGCAGCCAAGATGCAGTCGGTGGAAACACCATATATTTT.

The chain joins TRBV6-5 to TRBJ1-2, with 8 nucleotides matching TRBD1. Per the germline V gene, CDR1 is MNHEY and CDR2 is SVGAGI. The V and J ends lost 6 bases and 5 bases, in that order; junction bases with no gene match: 5. This CDR3 is 13 amino acids long. CDR3 DNA: TGTGCCAGCAGGATGGACAGGGAGTATGGCTACACCTTC. It encodes CASRMDREYGYTF.

V gene TRBV27 combines with J gene TRBJ2-1; a possible D gene is TRBD2 (5 bases). CDR3 length: 12 amino acids. The germline CDR1 and CDR2 sequences are MNHEY and SMNVEV (reference sequence). V lost 3 bases to trimming and J lost 9 bases, with 9 bases between them. The CDR3 here is CASSLGSSEQFF. The CDR3 DNA follows: TGTGCCAGCAGTTTGGGGAGTTCTGAGCAGTTCTTC.